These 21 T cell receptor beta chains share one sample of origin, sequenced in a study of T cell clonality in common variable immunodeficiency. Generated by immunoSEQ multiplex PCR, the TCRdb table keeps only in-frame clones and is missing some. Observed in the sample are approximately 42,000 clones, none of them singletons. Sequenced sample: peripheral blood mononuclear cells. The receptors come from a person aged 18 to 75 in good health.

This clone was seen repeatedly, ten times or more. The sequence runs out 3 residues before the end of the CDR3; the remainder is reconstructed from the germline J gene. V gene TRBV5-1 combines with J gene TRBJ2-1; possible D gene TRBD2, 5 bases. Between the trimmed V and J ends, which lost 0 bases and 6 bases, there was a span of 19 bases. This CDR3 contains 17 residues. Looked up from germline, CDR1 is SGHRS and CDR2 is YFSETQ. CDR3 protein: CASSLGLLGIRVNEQFF. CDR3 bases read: TGCGCCAGCAGCTTGGGGCTACTAGGGATTAGGGTCAATGAG.

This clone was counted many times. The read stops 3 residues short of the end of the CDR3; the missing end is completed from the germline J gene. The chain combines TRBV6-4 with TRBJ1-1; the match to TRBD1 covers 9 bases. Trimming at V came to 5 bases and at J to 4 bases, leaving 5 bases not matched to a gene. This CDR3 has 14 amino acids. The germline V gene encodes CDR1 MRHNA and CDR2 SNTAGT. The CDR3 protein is CASSPGQGGTEAFF. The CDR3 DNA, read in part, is TGTGCCAGCAGTCCGGGACAGGGAGGCACTGAA.

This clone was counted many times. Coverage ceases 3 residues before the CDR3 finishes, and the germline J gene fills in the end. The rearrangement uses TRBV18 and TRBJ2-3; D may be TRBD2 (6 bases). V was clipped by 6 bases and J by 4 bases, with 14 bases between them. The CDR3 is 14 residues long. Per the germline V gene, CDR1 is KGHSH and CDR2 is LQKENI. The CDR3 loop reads CASSPGLLSDTQYF. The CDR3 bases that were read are TGTGCCAGCTCTCCCGGACTACTTTCAGATACG.

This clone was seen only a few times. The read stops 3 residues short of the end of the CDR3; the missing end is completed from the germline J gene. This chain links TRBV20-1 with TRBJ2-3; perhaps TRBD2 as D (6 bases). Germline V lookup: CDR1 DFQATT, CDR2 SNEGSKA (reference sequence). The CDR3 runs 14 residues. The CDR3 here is CSARVAVGGETQYF. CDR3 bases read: TGCAGTGCTAGAGTAGCGGTTGGGGGAGAGACG.

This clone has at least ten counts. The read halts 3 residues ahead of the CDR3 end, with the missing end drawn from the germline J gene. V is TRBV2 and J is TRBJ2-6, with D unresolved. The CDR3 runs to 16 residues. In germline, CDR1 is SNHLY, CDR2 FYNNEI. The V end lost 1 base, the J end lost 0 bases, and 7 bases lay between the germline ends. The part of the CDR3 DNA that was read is TGTGCCAGCAGTGAAGGGCGGTTCTCTGGGGCCAACGTC. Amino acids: CASSEGRFSGANV. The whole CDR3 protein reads CASSEGRFSGANVLTF.

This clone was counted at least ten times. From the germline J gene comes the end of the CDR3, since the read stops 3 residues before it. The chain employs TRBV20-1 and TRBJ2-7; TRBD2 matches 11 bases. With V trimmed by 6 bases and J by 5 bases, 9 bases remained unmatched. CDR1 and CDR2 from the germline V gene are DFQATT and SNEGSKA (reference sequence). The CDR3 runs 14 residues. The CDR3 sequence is CSAFPLAGVNEQYF. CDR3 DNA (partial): TGCAGTGCCTTCCCACTAGCGGGAGTCAACGAG.

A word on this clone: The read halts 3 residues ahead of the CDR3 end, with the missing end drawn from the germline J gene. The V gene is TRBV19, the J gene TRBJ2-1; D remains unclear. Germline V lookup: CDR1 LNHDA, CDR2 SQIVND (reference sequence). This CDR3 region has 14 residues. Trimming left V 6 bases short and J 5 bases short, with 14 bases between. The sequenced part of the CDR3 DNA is TGTGCCAGTAGAATTGAGCTGTCGGACAATGAG. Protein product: CASRIELSDNE. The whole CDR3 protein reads CASRIELSDNEQFF.

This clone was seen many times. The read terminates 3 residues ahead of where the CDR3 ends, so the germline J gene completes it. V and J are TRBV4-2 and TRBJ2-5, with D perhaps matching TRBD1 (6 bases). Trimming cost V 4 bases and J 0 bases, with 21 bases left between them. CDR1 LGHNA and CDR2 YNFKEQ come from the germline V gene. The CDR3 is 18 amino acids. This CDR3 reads CASSPRGGGSRYQETQYF. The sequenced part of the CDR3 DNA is TGTGCCAGCAGCCCCAGGGGCGGCGGGTCTCGGTACCAAGAGACC.

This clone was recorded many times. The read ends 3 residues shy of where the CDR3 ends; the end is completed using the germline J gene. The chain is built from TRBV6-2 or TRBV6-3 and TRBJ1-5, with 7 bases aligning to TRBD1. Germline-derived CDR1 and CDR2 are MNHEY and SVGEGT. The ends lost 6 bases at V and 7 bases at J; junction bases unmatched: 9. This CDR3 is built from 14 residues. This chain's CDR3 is CASSLGKGGQPQHF. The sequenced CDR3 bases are TGTGCCAGCAGCCTAGGTAAAGGGGGCCAGCCC.

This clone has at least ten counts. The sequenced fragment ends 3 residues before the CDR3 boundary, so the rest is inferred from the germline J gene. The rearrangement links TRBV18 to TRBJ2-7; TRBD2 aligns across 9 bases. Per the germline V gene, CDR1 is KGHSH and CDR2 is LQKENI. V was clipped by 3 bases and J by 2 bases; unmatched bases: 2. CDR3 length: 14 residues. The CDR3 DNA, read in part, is TGTGCCAGCTCACCTGAGCGGGGGGCCTACGAG. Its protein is CASSPERGAYE. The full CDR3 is CASSPERGAYEQYF.

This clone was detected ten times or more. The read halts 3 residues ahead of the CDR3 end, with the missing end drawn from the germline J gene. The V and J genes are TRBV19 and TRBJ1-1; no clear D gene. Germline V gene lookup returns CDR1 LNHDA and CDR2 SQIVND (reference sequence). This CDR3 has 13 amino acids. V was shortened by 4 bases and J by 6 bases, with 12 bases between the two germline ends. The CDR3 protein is CASSTLDLAEAFF. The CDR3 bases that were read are TGTGCCAGTAGTACCCTAGACTTGGCTGAA.

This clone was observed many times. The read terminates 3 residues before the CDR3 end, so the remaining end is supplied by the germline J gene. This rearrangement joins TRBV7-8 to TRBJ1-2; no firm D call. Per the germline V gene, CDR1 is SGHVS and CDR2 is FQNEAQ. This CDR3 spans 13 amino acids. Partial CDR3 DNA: TGTGCCAGCAGCTTAGCTCAGGCTACGGGC. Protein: CASSLAQATG. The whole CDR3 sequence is CASSLAQATGYTF.

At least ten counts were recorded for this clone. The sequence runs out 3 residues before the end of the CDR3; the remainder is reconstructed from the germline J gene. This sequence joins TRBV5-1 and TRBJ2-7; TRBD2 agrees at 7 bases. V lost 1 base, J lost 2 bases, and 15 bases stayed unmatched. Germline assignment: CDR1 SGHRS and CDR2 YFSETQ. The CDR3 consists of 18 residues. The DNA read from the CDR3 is TGCGCCAGCAGCTTGTATATTTCAGCGGGGCTGACCCCCTACGAG. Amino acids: CASSLYISAGLTPYE. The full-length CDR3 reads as CASSLYISAGLTPYEQYF.

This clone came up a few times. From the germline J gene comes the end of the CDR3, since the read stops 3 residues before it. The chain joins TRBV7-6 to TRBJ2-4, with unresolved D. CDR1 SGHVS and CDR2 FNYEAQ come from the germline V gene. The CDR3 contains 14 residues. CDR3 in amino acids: CASSPKPPFYGQYF. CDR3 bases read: TGTGCCAGCAGCCCAAAGCCCCCCTTCTATGGT.

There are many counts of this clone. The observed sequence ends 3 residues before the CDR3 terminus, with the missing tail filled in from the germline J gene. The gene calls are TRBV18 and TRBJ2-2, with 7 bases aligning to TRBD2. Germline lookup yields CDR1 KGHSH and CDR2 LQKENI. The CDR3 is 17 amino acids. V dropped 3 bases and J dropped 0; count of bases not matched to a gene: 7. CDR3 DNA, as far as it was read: TGTGCCAGCTCACCGGCTAGCGGCAACGCGAACACCGGGGAG. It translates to CASSPASGNANTGE. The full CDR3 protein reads CASSPASGNANTGELFF.

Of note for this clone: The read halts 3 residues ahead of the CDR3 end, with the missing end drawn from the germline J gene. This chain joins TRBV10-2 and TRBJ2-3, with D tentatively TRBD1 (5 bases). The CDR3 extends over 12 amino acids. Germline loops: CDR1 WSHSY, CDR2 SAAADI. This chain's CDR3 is CASSLQGGTQYF. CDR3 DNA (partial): TGCGCCAGCAGTCTCCAGGGTGGCACG.

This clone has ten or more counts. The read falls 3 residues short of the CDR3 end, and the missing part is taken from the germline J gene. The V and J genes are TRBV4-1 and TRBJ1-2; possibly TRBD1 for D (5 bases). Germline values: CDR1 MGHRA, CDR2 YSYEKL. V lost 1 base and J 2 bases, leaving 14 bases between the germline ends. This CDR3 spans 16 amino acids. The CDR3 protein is CASSQGTQGRNYGYTF. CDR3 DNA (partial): TGCGCCAGCAGCCAAGGAACCCAGGGTAGGAACTATGGC.

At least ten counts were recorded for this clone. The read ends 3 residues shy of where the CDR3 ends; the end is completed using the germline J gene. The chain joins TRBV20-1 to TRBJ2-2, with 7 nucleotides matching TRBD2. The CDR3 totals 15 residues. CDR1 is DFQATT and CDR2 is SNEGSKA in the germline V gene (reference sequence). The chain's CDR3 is CSAREKGRANEKLFF. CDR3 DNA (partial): TGCAGTGCTAGAGAAAAGGGGAGGGCTAATGAAAAG.

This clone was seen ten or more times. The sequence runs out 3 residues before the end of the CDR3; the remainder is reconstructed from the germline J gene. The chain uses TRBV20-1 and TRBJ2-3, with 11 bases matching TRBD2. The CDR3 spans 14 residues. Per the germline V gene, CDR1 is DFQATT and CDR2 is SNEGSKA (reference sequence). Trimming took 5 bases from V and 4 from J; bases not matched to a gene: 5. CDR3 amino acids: CSASLAGGSDTQYF. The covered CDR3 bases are TGCAGTGCTTCCCTAGCGGGAGGTTCAGATACG.

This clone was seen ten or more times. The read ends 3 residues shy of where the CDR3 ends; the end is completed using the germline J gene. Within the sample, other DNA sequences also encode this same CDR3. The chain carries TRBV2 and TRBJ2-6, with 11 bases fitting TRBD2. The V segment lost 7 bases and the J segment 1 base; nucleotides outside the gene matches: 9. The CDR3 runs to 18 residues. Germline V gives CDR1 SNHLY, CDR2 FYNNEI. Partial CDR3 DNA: TGTGCCAGCAACATCCAACTAGCGGGAGATTCTGGGGCCAACGTC. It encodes CASNIQLAGDSGANV. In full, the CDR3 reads CASNIQLAGDSGANVLTF.

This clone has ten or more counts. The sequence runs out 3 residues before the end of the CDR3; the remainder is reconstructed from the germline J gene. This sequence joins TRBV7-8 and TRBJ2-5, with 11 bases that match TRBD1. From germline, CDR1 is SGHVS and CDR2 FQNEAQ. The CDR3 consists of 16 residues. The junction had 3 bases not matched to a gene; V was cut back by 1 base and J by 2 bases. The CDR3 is CASSLVGQGEQETQYF. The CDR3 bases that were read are TGTGCCAGCAGCTTAGTGGGACAGGGGGAACAAGAGACC. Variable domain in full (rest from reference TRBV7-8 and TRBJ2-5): GAGVSQSPRYKVAKRGQDVALRCDPISGHVSLFWYQQALGQGPEFLTYFQNEAQLDKSGLPSDRFFAERPEGSVSTLKIQRTQQEDSAVYLCASSLVGQGEQETQYFGPGTRLLVL.